The sequence of this TCR beta chain was determined in a study of T cell responses to AZD1222 COVID-19 vaccine. Broader study findings: Unmutated variant regions are reportedly targeted by nearly half of spike-specific TCRs.

Using immunoSEQ multiplex PCR, the repertoire was profiled, and TCRdb retains in-frame clones only, with some absent. The table has approximately 92,000 clones, roughly 87% seen once. V dropped 0 bases and J dropped 5 bases, with 5 bases sitting between them. The CDR3 has 12 amino acids. Germline V lookup: CDR1 SGHDT, CDR2 YYEEEE. With respect to this clone: What it binds is unknown.

The clonotype was recovered from an adult in good health. The sequencing here drew on peripheral blood, taken on day 0 of AZD1222 vaccination. The rearrangement joins TRBV5-6 to TRBJ1-1, with D uncertain. DNA for the CDR3: TGTGCCAGCAGCTTGGTAAGGACTGAAGCTTTCTTT. Translated: CASSLVRTEAFF.